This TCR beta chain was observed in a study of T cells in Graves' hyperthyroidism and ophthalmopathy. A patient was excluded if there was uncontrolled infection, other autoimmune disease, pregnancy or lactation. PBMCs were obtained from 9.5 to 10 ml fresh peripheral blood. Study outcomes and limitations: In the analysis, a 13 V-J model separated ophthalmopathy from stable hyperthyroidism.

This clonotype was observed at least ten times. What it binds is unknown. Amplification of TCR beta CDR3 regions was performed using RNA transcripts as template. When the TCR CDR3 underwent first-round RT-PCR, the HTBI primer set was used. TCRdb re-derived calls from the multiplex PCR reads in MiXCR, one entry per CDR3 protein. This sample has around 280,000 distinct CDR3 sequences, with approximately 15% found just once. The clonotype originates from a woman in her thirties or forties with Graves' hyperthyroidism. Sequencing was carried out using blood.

This chain's CDR3 is CASSELMGDGYTF. As DNA, the CDR3 is TGTGCCAGCAGTGAACTGATGGGCGATGGCTACACCTTC. The chain links TRBV2 to TRBJ1-2, with D hard to call. The CDR3 covers 13 residues. Trimming stripped 2 bases from V and 6 bases from J, with 10 bases between. Germline CDR1 is SNHLY and CDR2 is FYNNEI.